This passage covers 8 T cell receptor beta chains from one sample sequenced in a study of blood T cells in healthy people across ages. The use of a sample-barcoded 5' primer and a J-beta primer mix characterized a second PCR of about 6 to 11 cycles. In TCRdb, the 5' RACE reads were re-called with MiXCR into one record per CDR3 protein. The table shows 1 million or so distinct CDR3 sequences, with around 43% occurring only once. The sample taken for sequencing was blood. These TCRs come from a woman aged 55 to 70 in good health.

The V gene is TRBV28, the J gene TRBJ2-7, with 9 nucleotides matching TRBD1. Germline V gene lookup returns CDR1 MDHEN and CDR2 SYDVKM. The CDR3 extends over 13 amino acids. J was trimmed by 7 bases and V by 7 bases; bases with no gene match: 8. For the CDR3, the DNA is TGTGCCAGCAAGGACAGGGGTCTCAATGAGCAGTACTTC. Its protein is CASKDRGLNEQYF.

The J gene is TRBJ2-1, the V gene TRBV6-5; TRBD2 matches 12 bases. CDR1 and CDR2 from the germline V gene are MNHEY and SVGAGI. The CDR3 consists of 18 residues. Trimming cost V 0 bases and J 9 bases; bases outside gene matches: 12. This CDR3 is CASSYSLAGGKGYAEQFF. The CDR3 nucleotides are TGTGCCAGCAGTTACTCTCTAGCGGGAGGGAAGGGGTACGCTGAGCAGTTCTTC.

This clonotype was seen only a few times. This rearrangement joins TRBV25-1 to TRBJ1-2; D unresolved. Trimming removed 7 bases from V and 6 bases from J, with 9 bases in between. The CDR3 has 11 amino acids. The germline CDR1 and CDR2 sequences are MGHDK and SYGVNS. CDR3 loop: CASNGYNGYTF. The CDR3 DNA is TGTGCCAGCAATGGCTACAATGGCTACACCTTC.

The chain has TRBV7-2 and TRBJ2-3; tentative D call: TRBD1 (8 bases). The CDR3 consists of 14 residues. V was cut by 4 bases and J by 4 bases, with 12 bases left in between. The V gene's germline CDR1 is SGHTA and CDR2 FQGNSA. The CDR3 bases are TGTGCCAGCAGCTATACAGGGGGGGCAGATACGCAGTATTTT. Protein: CASSYTGGADTQYF.

There are a few counts of this clonotype. This chain joins TRBV27 and TRBJ2-3; possibly TRBD2 for D (7 bases). V shed 5 bases and J shed 3 bases, with 18 bases lying between them. The germline V gene encodes CDR1 MNHEY and CDR2 SMNVEV (reference sequence). The CDR3 sequence is 16 residues long. CDR3 region: CASSRGRAFATDTQYF. The CDR3 DNA reads as TGTGCCAGCAGTAGGGGGAGGGCCTTTGCGACAGATACGCAGTATTTT.

The chain uses TRBV9 and TRBJ2-1; 13 bases are a match to TRBD2. CDR1 is SGDLS, CDR2 YYNGEE, per germline. J lost 1 base, V lost 3 bases, and 1 base had no gene match. The CDR3 is 16 amino acids. CDR3 in amino acids: CASSEGLAGSYNEQFF. The CDR3 coding sequence is TGTGCCAGCAGCGAGGGACTAGCGGGATCCTACAATGAGCAGTTCTTC.

The V and J genes are TRBV7-8 and TRBJ2-3; 7 bases map to TRBD2. Per the germline V gene, CDR1 is SGHVS and CDR2 is FQNEAQ. Unmatched junction bases numbered 3, after V lost 3 bases and J lost 0 bases. CDR3 length equals 15 residues. In DNA, the CDR3 is TGTGCCAGCAGCTTGAATAGCGGGAGCACAGATACGCAGTATTTT. This encodes CASSLNSGSTDTQYF.

This chain uses TRBV3-1 with TRBJ2-7; 7 nucleotides agree with TRBD1. The CDR3 has 16 residues. With 3 bases clipped from V and 3 bases from J, the junction kept 11 bases outside the gene matches. CDR1 LGHDT and CDR2 YNNKEL come from the germline V gene (reference sequence). The CDR3 DNA reads TGTGCCAGCAGCCACCAATTCATAAGACAGGGCTACGAGCAGTACTTC. Encoded protein: CASSHQFIRQGYEQYF.